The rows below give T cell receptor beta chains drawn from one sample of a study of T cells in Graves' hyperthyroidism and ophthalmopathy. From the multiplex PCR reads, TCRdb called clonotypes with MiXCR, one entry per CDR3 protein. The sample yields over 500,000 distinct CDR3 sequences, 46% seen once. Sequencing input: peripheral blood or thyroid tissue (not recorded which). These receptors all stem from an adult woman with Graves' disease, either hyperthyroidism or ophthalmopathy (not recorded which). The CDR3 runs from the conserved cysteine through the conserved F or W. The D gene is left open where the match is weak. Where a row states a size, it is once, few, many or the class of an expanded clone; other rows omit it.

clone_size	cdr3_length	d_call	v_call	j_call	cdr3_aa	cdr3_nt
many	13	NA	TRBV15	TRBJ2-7	CASRTEDSYEQYF	TGTGCCTCACGGACCGAGGACTCCTACGAGCAGTACTTC
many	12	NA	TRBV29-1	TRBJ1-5	CSVEGPRGTQHF	TGCAGCGTTGAAGGGCCCCGGGGGACCCAGCATTTT
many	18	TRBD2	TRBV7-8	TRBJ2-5	CASSLPTGLAGGGETQYF	TGTGCCAGCAGCTTACCTACAGGACTAGCGGGAGGAGGAGAGACCCAGTACTTC
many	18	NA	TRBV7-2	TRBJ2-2	CASSPNPSGWGNTGELFF	TGTGCCAGCAGCCCAAACCCTTCGGGGTGGGGAAACACCGGGGAGCTGTTTTTT
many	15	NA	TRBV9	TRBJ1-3	CASSVGDTPGNTIYF	TGTGCCAGCAGCGTAGGGGACACGCCGGGAAACACCATATATTTT
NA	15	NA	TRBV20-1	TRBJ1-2	CSASGRRTGGDGYTF	TGCAGTGCTAGCGGACGGCGGACGGGGGGCGATGGCTACACCTTC
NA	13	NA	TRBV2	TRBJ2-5	CASSVHPQETQYF	TGTGCCAGCAGCGTACACCCCCAAGAGACCCAGTACTTC
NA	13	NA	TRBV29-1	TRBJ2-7	CSVEFVVSDEQYF	TGCAGCGTTGAATTCGTGGTTTCCGACGAGCAGTACTTC
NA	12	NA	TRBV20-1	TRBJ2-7	CSARRGAYEQYF	TGCAGTGCACGACGGGGAGCCTACGAGCAGTACTTC
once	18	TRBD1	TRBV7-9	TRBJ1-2	CASSLGSGTGTVAYGYTF	TGTGCCAGCAGCTTAGGTAGCGGGACAGGGACTGTCGCCTATGGCTACACCTTC
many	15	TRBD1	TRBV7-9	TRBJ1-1	CASTYRDREDTEAFF	TGTGCCAGCACCTACCGGGACAGGGAGGACACTGAAGCTTTCTTT
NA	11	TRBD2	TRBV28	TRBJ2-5	CASVGTSKQYF	TGTGCCAGCGTAGGGACTAGCAAACAGTACTTC
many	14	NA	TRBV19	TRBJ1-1	CASSMGRGITEAFF	TGTGCCAGTAGTATGGGCAGGGGAATCACTGAAGCTTTCTTT
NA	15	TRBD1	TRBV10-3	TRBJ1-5	CAISQTGGQGQPQHF	TGTGCCATCAGTCAGACAGGGGGCCAAGGGCAGCCCCAGCATTTT
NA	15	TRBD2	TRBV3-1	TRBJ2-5	CASSQFMTGGETQYF	TGTGCCAGCAGCCAGTTTATGACGGGAGGTGAGACCCAGTACTTC
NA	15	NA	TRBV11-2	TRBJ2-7	CASSSLFTSDSEQYF	TGTGCCAGCAGCTCCCTCTTTACCAGCGACTCCGAGCAGTACTTC
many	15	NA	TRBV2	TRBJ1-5	CASSVLGRLNQPQHF	TGTGCCAGCAGTGTCCTGGGACGCCTCAATCAGCCCCAGCATTTT
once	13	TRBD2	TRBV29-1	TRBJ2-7	CSVAPLGRDEQYF	TGCAGCGTTGCGCCATTGGGGAGGGACGAGCAGTACTTC
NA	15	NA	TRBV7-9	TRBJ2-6	CASGPEQVGANVLTF	TGTGCCAGCGGCCCAGAGCAGGTTGGGGCCAACGTCCTGACTTTC
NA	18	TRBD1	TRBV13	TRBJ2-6	CASSFSTGFIAGANVLTF	TGTGCCAGCAGCTTCTCGACAGGGTTCATCGCTGGGGCCAACGTCCTGACTTTC
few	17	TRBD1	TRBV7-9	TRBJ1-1	CASTDRVASEANTEAFF	TGTGCCAGCACCGACAGGGTGGCGTCGGAGGCGAACACTGAAGCTTTCTTT
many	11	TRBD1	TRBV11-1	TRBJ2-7	CASSRDRGQYF	TGTGCCAGCAGCCGTGACAGGGGTCAGTACTTC
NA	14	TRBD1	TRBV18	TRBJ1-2	CASSPGQGPVGYTF	TGTGCCAGCTCACCGGGACAGGGCCCCGTTGGCTACACCTTC
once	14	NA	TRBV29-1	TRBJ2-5	CSVDRVEVGGTQYF	TGCAGCGTTGACCGGGTGGAAGTTGGGGGGACCCAGTACTTC
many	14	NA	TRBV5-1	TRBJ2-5	CASSLQGGQETQYF	TGCGCCAGCAGCTTACAGGGAGGCCAAGAGACCCAGTACTTC
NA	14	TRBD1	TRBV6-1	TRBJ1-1	CASRPMGTALRAFF	TGTGCCAGCAGACCCATGGGGACAGCCCTGAGGGCTTTCTTT
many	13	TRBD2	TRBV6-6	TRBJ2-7	CASKRLAVYEQYF	TGTGCCAGCAAGCGACTAGCCGTCTACGAGCAGTACTTC
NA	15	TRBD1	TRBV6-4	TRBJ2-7	CASSDAGTGAREQYF	TGTGCCAGCAGTGACGCCGGGACAGGGGCGAGGGAGCAGTACTTC
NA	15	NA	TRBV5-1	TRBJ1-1	CASSPDPPQNTEAFF	TGCGCCAGCAGTCCGGACCCTCCTCAGAACACTGAAGCTTTCTTT
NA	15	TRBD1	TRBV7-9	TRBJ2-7	CASSFIRDRGHEQYF	TGTGCCAGCAGTTTCATCCGGGACAGGGGTCACGAGCAGTACTTC
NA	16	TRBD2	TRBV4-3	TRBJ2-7	CASSQDRTSGRGEQYF	TGCGCCAGCAGCCAAGATCGGACTAGCGGGAGAGGTGAGCAGTACTTC
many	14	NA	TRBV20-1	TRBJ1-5	CSARVGFTNQPQHF	TGCAGTGCTAGAGTTGGGTTCACCAATCAGCCCCAGCATTTT
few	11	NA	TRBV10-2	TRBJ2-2	CASRFPGELFF	TGCGCCAGCAGGTTTCCCGGGGAGCTGTTTTTT
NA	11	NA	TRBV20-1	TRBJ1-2	CSAPGEYDYTF	TGCAGTGCCCCTGGAGAGTATGACTACACCTTC
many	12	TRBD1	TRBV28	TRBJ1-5	CASSTGDQPQHF	TGTGCCAGCAGCACAGGGGATCAGCCCCAGCATTTT
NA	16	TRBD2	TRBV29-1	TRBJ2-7	CSVGWTSEDSSYEQYF	TGCAGCGTTGGATGGACTAGCGAAGATAGCTCCTACGAGCAGTACTTC
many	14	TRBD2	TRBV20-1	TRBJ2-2	CSAPTSSNTGELFF	TGCAGTGCCCCGACTAGCTCGAACACCGGGGAGCTGTTTTTT
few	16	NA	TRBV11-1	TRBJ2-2	CASSLWRHKNTGELFF	TGTGCCAGCAGCTTATGGAGACACAAGAACACCGGGGAGCTGTTTTTT
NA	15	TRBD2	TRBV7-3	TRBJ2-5	CASSLFTSGKETQYF	TGTGCCAGCAGCTTATTTACTAGCGGGAAAGAGACCCAGTACTTC
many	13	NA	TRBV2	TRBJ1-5	CASGGEDYQPQHF	TGTGCCAGCGGAGGGGAGGATTACCAGCCCCAGCATTTT
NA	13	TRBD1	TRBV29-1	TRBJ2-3	CSIRDRVTDTQYF	TGCAGCATCCGGGACAGGGTTACAGATACGCAGTATTTT
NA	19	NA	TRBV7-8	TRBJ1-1	CASSGRGGRPRTLNTEAFF	TGTGCCAGCAGCGGGCGGGGGGGTAGGCCCCGGACTCTGAACACTGAAGCTTTCTTT
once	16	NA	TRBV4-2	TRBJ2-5	CASSPPSALPQETQYF	TGTGCCAGCAGCCCGCCGAGCGCCCTACCGCAAGAGACCCAGTACTTC
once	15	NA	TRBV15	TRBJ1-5	CATSSQGTSNQPQHF	TGTGCCACCAGCAGCCAAGGGACGAGCAATCAGCCCCAGCATTTT
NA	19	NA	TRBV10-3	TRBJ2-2	CAISESFRGYDMNTGELFF	TGTGCCATCAGTGAGTCATTTCGGGGATATGACATGAACACTGGGGAGCTGTTTTTT
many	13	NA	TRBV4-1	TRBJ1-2	CASSHVQSYGYTF	TGCGCCAGCAGCCACGTACAGAGCTATGGCTACACCTTC
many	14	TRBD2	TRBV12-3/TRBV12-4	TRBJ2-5	CASRLAGGWETQYF	TGTGCCAGTAGACTAGCGGGAGGTTGGGAGACCCAGTACTTC
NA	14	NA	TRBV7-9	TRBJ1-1	CASSVQGGDTEAFF	TGTGCCAGTAGTGTACAGGGTGGCGACACTGAAGCTTTCTTT
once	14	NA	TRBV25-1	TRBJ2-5	CASSEARVGETQYF	TGTGCCAGCAGTGAAGCCAGGGTAGGAGAGACCCAGTACTTC
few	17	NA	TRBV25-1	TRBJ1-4	CASSELDRHPTNEKLFF	TGTGCCAGCAGTGAATTAGACAGACATCCAACTAATGAAAAACTGTTTTTT
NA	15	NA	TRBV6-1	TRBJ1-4	CASSEIRGHNEKLFF	TGTGCCAGCAGTGAAATTCGGGGTCATAATGAAAAACTGTTTTTT
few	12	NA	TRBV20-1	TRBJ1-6	CSARVFRSPLHF	TGCAGTGCTAGGGTGTTCCGGTCACCCCTCCACTTT
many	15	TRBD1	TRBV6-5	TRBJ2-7	CASSYGTGRRYEQYF	TGTGCCAGCAGTTATGGGACAGGGAGGAGATACGAGCAGTACTTC